Following are 18 T cell receptor beta chains from one sample sequenced in a study of blood T cell repertoires in COVID-19 (dated by TCRdb to the early 2020s). Library preparation was by the immunoSEQ multiplex PCR assay. Held by TCRdb, this immuneACCESS table contains in-frame sequences only and omits some clones. Under half of the omission traces to an unresolved V gene where checked; the cause of the rest is unknown. This sample comprises fewer than 80,000 clones, just over 85% of them detected only once. The ten most abundant clones make up just under 2% of the sample. The sequenced material came from peripheral blood. The receptors come from a man aged 25-45 years with acute or convalescent COVID-19.

The gene calls are TRBV11-2 and TRBJ1-2; 7 nucleotides line up with TRBD1. J lost 1 base, V lost 2 bases, and 1 base had no gene match. This CDR3 region has 14 residues. Germline loops: CDR1 SGHAT, CDR2 FQNNGV. CDR3 bases: TGTGCCAGCAGCTTACAGGGGGTTAACTATGGCTACACCTTC. Translated, it gives CASSLQGVNYGYTF.

The genes are TRBV18 and TRBJ2-5; the D gene is possibly TRBD1 (5 bases). CDR3 length equals 13 residues. CDR1 is KGHSH, CDR2 LQKENI, per germline. V lost 6 bases and J lost 4, with 12 bases in between. The CDR3 reads CASSQGQGETQYF. For the CDR3, the DNA is TGTGCCAGCTCCCAGGGTCAGGGAGAGACCCAGTACTTC.

A few counts support this clone. This chain connects TRBV2 to TRBJ1-1; D ambiguous. The CDR3 covers 15 residues. Trimming stripped 5 bases from V and 3 bases from J, with 16 bases between. Germline CDR1 SNHLY, CDR2 FYNNEI. CDR3 in DNA: TGTGCCAGCAGTCTTACGAGCCCTGAGTACACTGAAGCTTTCTTT. This translates into CASSLTSPEYTEAFF.

The gene calls are TRBV9 and TRBJ1-2; TRBD1 might be the D (6 bases). This CDR3 region has 17 residues. Germline CDR1 reads SGDLS; CDR2 reads YYNGEE. V was clipped by 0 bases and J by 6 bases, with 21 bases between them. CDR3: CASSVGQLAGGKNGYTF. The CDR3 DNA sequence: TGTGCCAGCAGCGTAGGGCAGTTGGCGGGGGGCAAGAATGGCTACACCTTC.

The CDR3 here is CASSLVSISGNTIYF. The CDR3 nucleotides are TGTGCCAGCAGCTTAGTTTCTATCTCTGGAAACACCATATATTTT. The V gene is TRBV11-2, the J gene TRBJ1-3; D not resolved. The CDR3 is 15 residues long. Germline-derived CDR1 and CDR2 are SGHAT and FQNNGV. V was clipped by 1 base and J by 0 bases, with 7 bases between them. Together with reference TRBV11-2 and TRBJ1-3, the CDR3 gives the full variable domain: EAGVAQSPRYKIIEKRQSVAFWCNPISGHATLYWYQQILGQGPKLLIQFQNNGVVDDSQLPKDRFSAERLKGVDSTLKIQPAKLEDSAVYLCASSLVSISGNTIYFGEGSWLTVV.

V usage is TRBV14 and J usage is TRBJ2-2; a possible D gene is TRBD2 (5 bases). CDR1 and CDR2 (germline): SGHDN, FVKESK. Trimming left V 0 bases short and J 1 base short, with 12 bases between. This CDR3 is built from 17 residues. This chain's CDR3 is CASSQDLHAGNTGELFF. CDR3 DNA: TGTGCCAGCAGCCAAGATTTACATGCGGGGAACACCGGGGAGCTGTTTTTT.

This sequence joins TRBV4-1 and TRBJ1-2, with 7 bases fitting TRBD1. V shed 1 base, J shed 8 bases, and the junction held 10 bases outside the gene matches. Per the germline V gene, CDR1 is MGHRA and CDR2 is YSYEKL. The CDR3 is made up of 15 amino acids. The CDR3 region is CASSQGSTGYRGYTF. CDR3 sequence (DNA): TGCGCCAGCAGCCAAGGCTCGACAGGGTATCGAGGCTACACCTTC.

This sequence joins TRBV6-1 and TRBJ1-6, with 7 bases matching TRBD1. Germline values: CDR1 MNHNS, CDR2 SASEGT. The junction had 3 bases not matched to a gene; V was cut back by 3 bases and J by 7 bases. The CDR3 loop spans 14 amino acids. This CDR3 is CASSETGRNSPLHF. CDR3 bases: TGTGCCAGCAGTGAGACAGGGCGGAATTCACCCCTCCACTTT.

The CDR3 reads CASVGDRNSPLHF. Written as DNA, the CDR3 is TGTGCCAGCGTCGGGGACAGGAATTCACCCCTCCACTTT. The genes are TRBV6-4 and TRBJ1-6; 8 bases align to TRBD1. V shed 8 bases and J 7 bases; nucleotides not matched to a gene: 4. Germline CDR1 reads MRHNA; CDR2 reads SNTAGT. The CDR3 is made up of 13 amino acids.

V usage is TRBV18 and J usage is TRBJ1-3, with D possibly TRBD1 on 6 matching bases. V lost 6 bases and J lost 0, with 12 bases in between. Per germline, CDR1 KGHSH and CDR2 LQKENI. The CDR3 runs 15 residues. The CDR3 region is CASSHDRNSGNTIYF. The CDR3, as DNA: TGTGCCAGCTCTCACGACAGGAACTCTGGAAACACCATATATTTT. The variable domain in full, completed from reference TRBV18 and TRBJ1-3, reads NAGVMQNPRHLVRRRGQEARLRCSPMKGHSHVYWYRQLPEEGLKFMVYLQKENIIDESGMPKERFSAEFPKEGPSILRIQQVVRGDSAAYFCASSHDRNSGNTIYFGEGSWLTVV.

The rearrangement uses TRBV30 and TRBJ1-1, with 9 bases matching TRBD1. There are 13 residues in the CDR3. Trimming took 5 bases from V and 4 from J; bases not matched to a gene: 5. Germline values: CDR1 GTSNPN, CDR2 SVGIG (reference sequence). In DNA form, the CDR3 reads TGTGCCTGGGGGAGACAGGGGGGCACTGAAGCTTTCTTT. Translation gives CAWGRQGGTEAFF.

The rearrangement links TRBV4-3 to TRBJ2-3, with TRBD2 identical over 8 bases. Per germline, CDR1 LGHNA and CDR2 YSLEER. V gave up 0 bases and J gave up 5 bases; unmatched junction bases: 10. This CDR3 is built from 17 residues. The CDR3 region has the DNA TGCGCCAGCAGCCAAGAGTCTCCGGCGGCGGGGGGAGATACGCAGTATTTT. The encoded protein is CASSQESPAAGGDTQYF.

The chain is built from TRBV6-6 and TRBJ1-2; TRBD1 matches at 8 bases. With V trimmed by 8 bases and J by 0 bases, 8 bases remained unmatched. The CDR3 runs 15 residues. Germline CDR1 reads MNHNY; CDR2 reads SVGAGI (reference sequence). The chain's CDR3 is CASWRDRFSNYGYTF. CDR3 in DNA: TGTGCCAGCTGGAGGGACAGGTTCTCTAACTATGGCTACACCTTC.

The chain employs TRBV4-1 and TRBJ1-5; 11 bases are a match to TRBD1. The length of the CDR3 is 17 residues. Germline-derived CDR1 and CDR2 are MGHRA and YSYEKL. The V gene end was trimmed by 3 bases and the J gene end by 5 bases; junction bases not matched to a gene: 9. Here the CDR3 DNA reads TGCGCCAGCAGCCACGTTGGGACAGGGGGGAAATATCAGCCCCAGCATTTT. It is translated as CASSHVGTGGKYQPQHF.

V is TRBV11-2 and J is TRBJ2-5; no firm D call. The V end lost 3 bases, the J end lost 5 bases, and 10 bases lay between the germline ends. CDR3 length: 13 residues. Per the germline V gene, CDR1 is SGHAT and CDR2 is FQNNGV. The CDR3 DNA follows: TGTGCCAGCAGCTTCGGAGAAATCGAGACCCAGTACTTC. Residues: CASSFGEIETQYF. Using reference TRBV11-2 and TRBJ2-5 for the parts outside the CDR3, the full variable domain is EAGVAQSPRYKIIEKRQSVAFWCNPISGHATLYWYQQILGQGPKLLIQFQNNGVVDDSQLPKDRFSAERLKGVDSTLKIQPAKLEDSAVYLCASSFGEIETQYFGPGTRLLVL.

The V and J genes are TRBV6-1 and TRBJ1-2; D is unresolved. Trimming shortened V by 4 bases and J by 0 bases, and 15 bases separated the two germline ends. The CDR3 spans 16 residues. CDR1 MNHNS and CDR2 SASEGT come from the germline V gene. Written as DNA, the CDR3 is TGTGCCAGCAGTGTAGGAGCAACCCTCGCTAACTATGGCTACACCTTC. Translating it yields CASSVGATLANYGYTF.

This chain uses TRBV7-6 with TRBJ2-3; the D gene is possibly TRBD1 (5 bases). Germline V gene lookup returns CDR1 SGHVS and CDR2 FNYEAQ. The length of the CDR3 is 14 residues. The V end was cut by 1 base, the J end by 3 bases, with 8 bases between. CDR3 protein: CASSLGSGTDTQYF. CDR3 in DNA: TGTGCCAGCAGCTTAGGGTCAGGGACAGATACGCAGTATTTT.

The rearrangement links TRBV12-3 or TRBV12-4 to TRBJ1-1, with 7 bases lining up with TRBD1. The trim removed 3 bases at V and 4 bases at J, leaving 2 bases unmatched. The CDR3 runs 13 residues. Written as DNA, the CDR3 is TGTGCCAGCAGTTTCCAGGGGGGCACTGAAGCTTTCTTT. Encoded protein: CASSFQGGTEAFF.